The rows below give T cell receptor beta chains drawn from one sample of a study of blood T cell repertoires in COVID-19. This table comes from immunoSEQ multiplex PCR, and its TCRdb copy is limited to in-frame clones, with some not included. The sample yields 100,000 to 150,000 clones, around 80% seen once. The sequenced sample consisted of peripheral blood. The source of these receptors is a young man with COVID-19, enrolled during active disease. Both conserved end residues are part of each CDR3. D genes are given only for firm matches. Size is stated for part of the rows, as once, few or many counts, or as a class when the clone is expanded.

size: NA
D: NA
J: TRBJ1-3
V: TRBV6-6
DNA: TGTGCCAGCAGTTACTCGCTGGACTTTATATATTTT
CDR3: CASSYSLDFIYF

size: NA
D: TRBD1
J: TRBJ2-1
V: TRBV3-1/TRBV3-2
DNA: TGTGCCAGCAGCCCCGGGACAGGGGTCGATGAGCAGTTCTTC
CDR3: CASSPGTGVDEQFF

size: NA
D: TRBD1
J: TRBJ1-1
V: TRBV4-1
DNA: TGCGCCAGCAGCCGAGGGACAGGGGGTGACACTGAAGCTTTCTTT
CDR3: CASSRGTGGDTEAFF

size: NA
D: TRBD1
J: TRBJ1-1
V: TRBV5-1
DNA: TGCGCCAGCAGCTTGGCAGGGGGGTACACTGAAGCTTTCTTT
CDR3: CASSLAGGYTEAFF

size: NA
D: TRBD2
J: TRBJ2-3
V: TRBV30
DNA: TGTGCCTGGAGCAACCCGGGGACTAGCAGTCATCCGGATACGCAGTATTTT
CDR3: CAWSNPGTSSHPDTQYF

size: NA
D: NA
J: TRBJ1-1
V: TRBV7-9
DNA: TGTGCCAGCAGCTTTAACCCCAGGGTGTTGGACACTGAAGCTTTCTTT
CDR3: CASSFNPRVLDTEAFF

size: once
D: NA
J: TRBJ2-1
V: TRBV1
DNA: TGCACCAGCAGCCAAGAGGACAGGGACTCATACAATGAGCAGTTCTTC
CDR3: CTSSQEDRDSYNEQFF

size: once
D: TRBD2
J: TRBJ2-1
V: TRBV3-1/TRBV3-2
DNA: TGTGCCAGCAGCCAAGTTATCAGCGGGGGAAGGGGTGAGCAGTTCTTC
CDR3: CASSQVISGGRGEQFF

size: NA
D: NA
J: TRBJ2-2
V: TRBV6-6
DNA: TGTGCCAGCAGTAACACCGGGACTCGAACCACCGGGGAGCTGTTTTTT
CDR3: CASSNTGTRTTGELFF

size: NA
D: TRBD1
J: TRBJ1-1
V: TRBV5-1
DNA: TGCGCCAGCAGCCCCAGGGGGGACACTGAAGCTTTCTTT
CDR3: CASSPRGDTEAFF

size: NA
D: NA
J: TRBJ2-3
V: TRBV4-1
DNA: TGCGCCAGCAGCCGAGGACAGCAAACAGATACGCAGTATTTT
CDR3: CASSRGQQTDTQYF

size: many
D: NA
J: TRBJ1-2
V: TRBV5-6
DNA: TGTGCCAGCAGCTTGGGAGGATACTATGGCTACACCTTC
CDR3: CASSLGGYYGYTF

size: many
D: NA
J: TRBJ2-5
V: TRBV5-1
DNA: TGCGCCAGCAGCTTTAGACAGGTCCAAGAGACCCAGTACTTC
CDR3: CASSFRQVQETQYF

size: NA
D: TRBD1
J: TRBJ1-3
V: TRBV28
DNA: TGTGCCAGCAGGGACAGGGGGTTAATGCCCTCATCTGGAAACACCATATATTTT
CDR3: CASRDRGLMPSSGNTIYF

size: NA
D: NA
J: TRBJ2-2
V: TRBV27
DNA: TGTGCCAGCAGTTCGAGGGAGAACACCGGGGAGCTGTTTTTT
CDR3: CASSSRENTGELFF

size: NA
D: NA
J: TRBJ1-5
V: TRBV29-1
DNA: TGCAGCGTTGGGGAGGGGGGCAATGGTCAGCCCCAGCATTTT
CDR3: CSVGEGGNGQPQHF

size: NA
D: TRBD1
J: TRBJ1-1
V: TRBV6-2/TRBV6-3
DNA: TGTGCCAGCAGTTACTCGAACGAGGGGGCAATGGCTTTCTTT
CDR3: CASSYSNEGAMAFF

size: NA
D: TRBD2
J: TRBJ2-1
V: TRBV2
DNA: TGTGCCAGCAGAAATCTAGCGGGAGGGGGCAATGAGCAGTTCTTC
CDR3: CASRNLAGGGNEQFF

size: NA
D: TRBD1
J: TRBJ1-1
V: TRBV7-9
DNA: TGTGCCAGCAGCCTCCTGGGACAGGGGGGAGAGAACACTGAAGCTTTCTTT
CDR3: CASSLLGQGGENTEAFF

size: NA
D: TRBD1
J: TRBJ2-3
V: TRBV6-5
DNA: TGTGCCAGCAGGAAGCGACAGGGGCGCACAGATACGCAGTATTTT
CDR3: CASRKRQGRTDTQYF

size: NA
D: TRBD1
J: TRBJ2-6
V: TRBV2
DNA: TGTGCCAGCAGTGCGCCAGGGGGTTGGGGGGCCAACGTCCTGACTTTC
CDR3: CASSAPGGWGANVLTF

size: NA
D: TRBD2
J: TRBJ2-3
V: TRBV4-1
DNA: TGCGCCAGCAGCCACCGCCCTCATAGCGGGGGGGCCTTGGGAGAAACGCAGTATTTT
CDR3: CASSHRPHSGGALGETQYF

size: NA
D: TRBD2
J: TRBJ2-7
V: TRBV3-1/TRBV3-2
DNA: TGTGCCAGCAGCCAAGCCGGGACTATCCAATCCTACGAGCAGTACTTC
CDR3: CASSQAGTIQSYEQYF

size: NA
D: TRBD2
J: TRBJ2-2
V: TRBV5-1
DNA: TGCGCCAGCAGCTTGGGCCTAGCGGAAATGAACACCGGGGAGCTGTTTTTT
CDR3: CASSLGLAEMNTGELFF

size: NA
D: TRBD1
J: TRBJ2-5
V: TRBV7-8
DNA: TGTGCCAGCAGCTTGTACAGGGGAGAGACCCAGTACTTC
CDR3: CASSLYRGETQYF

size: NA
D: NA
J: TRBJ2-1
V: TRBV5-4
DNA: TGTGCCATCCCAAGCCCGGCGGAGCAATTGGTCTACAATGAGCAGTTCTTC
CDR3: CAIPSPAEQLVYNEQFF

size: NA
D: TRBD1
J: TRBJ1-3
V: TRBV12-3/TRBV12-4
DNA: TGTGCCAGCAGGAAGGGGGCCATGGACACCATATATTTT
CDR3: CASRKGAMDTIYF

size: NA
D: TRBD2
J: TRBJ2-3
V: TRBV6-6
DNA: TGTGCCAGCAGTTCCGGGACTAGCGGGATCATAGATTTT
CDR3: CASSSGTSGIIDF

size: once
D: TRBD2
J: TRBJ2-7
V: TRBV7-2
DNA: TGTGCCAGCAGCTTACCTAGCGGGAGCCACTCCTACGAGCAGTACTTC
CDR3: CASSLPSGSHSYEQYF

size: NA
D: NA
J: TRBJ2-5
V: TRBV14
DNA: TGTGCCAGCAGCCAAGGGGTCTCTGGCGGGGAGACCCAGTACTTC
CDR3: CASSQGVSGGETQYF

size: NA
D: NA
J: TRBJ2-2
V: TRBV9
DNA: TGTGCCAGCAGCGTAGCCGCGGGGGCCACGAACACCGGGGAGCTGTTTTTT
CDR3: CASSVAAGATNTGELFF

size: NA
D: TRBD2
J: TRBJ2-1
V: TRBV5-4
DNA: TGTGCCAGCAGCTCCCGGGGGGGTAACTACAATGAGCAGTTCTTC
CDR3: CASSSRGGNYNEQFF

size: NA
D: NA
J: TRBJ1-5
V: TRBV19
DNA: TGTGCCAGTAGCCCGACCAGGGGACGCAATCAGCCCCAGCATTTT
CDR3: CASSPTRGRNQPQHF

size: NA
D: NA
J: TRBJ1-5
V: TRBV28
DNA: TGTGCCAGCAGTTTCCTAGCCCCGGGGGAGCCCCAGCATTTT
CDR3: CASSFLAPGEPQHF

size: NA
D: TRBD1
J: TRBJ1-5
V: TRBV6-1
DNA: TGTGCCAGCAGTGAAATGGGACAGGGAAAAGGCTATAGCAATCAGCCCCAGCATTTT
CDR3: CASSEMGQGKGYSNQPQHF

size: NA
D: TRBD2
J: TRBJ2-5
V: TRBV5-1
DNA: TGCGCCAGCAACGCGGGGGGGCCTGATCAAGAGACCCAGTACTTC
CDR3: CASNAGGPDQETQYF

size: NA
D: TRBD2
J: TRBJ2-2
V: TRBV7-2
DNA: TGTGCCAGCAGCAGCGGGGGTGCGAACACCGGGGAGCTGTTTTTT
CDR3: CASSSGGANTGELFF

size: once
D: TRBD1
J: TRBJ1-6
V: TRBV2
DNA: TGTGCCAGCAGTGCGAGCCGGGACAGGAGCTCCTATAATTCACCCCTCCACTTT
CDR3: CASSASRDRSSYNSPLHF

size: once
D: TRBD1
J: TRBJ2-1
V: TRBV7-9
DNA: TGTGCCAGCAGCTTAGGGGTAGGGACAGGGGAGGGTGAGCAGTTCTTC
CDR3: CASSLGVGTGEGEQFF

size: NA
D: NA
J: TRBJ2-5
V: TRBV11-2
DNA: TGTGCCAGCAGCAATCCCAGGACTGGCGGGGTACAGGAGACCCAGTACTTC
CDR3: CASSNPRTGGVQETQYF

size: NA
D: TRBD2
J: TRBJ2-7
V: TRBV28
DNA: TGTGCCAGCAGACGACTAGCTCGCGAGCAGTACTTC
CDR3: CASRRLAREQYF

size: NA
D: NA
J: TRBJ2-5
V: TRBV11-3
DNA: TGTGCCAGCAGTAGGAGGAGGGGACAAGAGACCCAGTACTTC
CDR3: CASSRRRGQETQYF